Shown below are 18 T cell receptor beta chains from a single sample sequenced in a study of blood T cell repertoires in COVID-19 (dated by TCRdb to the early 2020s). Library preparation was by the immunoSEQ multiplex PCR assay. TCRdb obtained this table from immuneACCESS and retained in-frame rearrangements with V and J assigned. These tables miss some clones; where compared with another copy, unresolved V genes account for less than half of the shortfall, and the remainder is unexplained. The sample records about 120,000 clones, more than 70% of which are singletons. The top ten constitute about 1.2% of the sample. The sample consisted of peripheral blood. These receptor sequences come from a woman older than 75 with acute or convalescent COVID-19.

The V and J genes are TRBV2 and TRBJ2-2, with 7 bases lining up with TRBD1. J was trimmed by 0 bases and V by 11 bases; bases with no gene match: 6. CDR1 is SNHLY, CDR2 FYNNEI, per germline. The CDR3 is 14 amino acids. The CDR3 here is CARRDSANTGELFF. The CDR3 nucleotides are TGTGCCCGCCGGGACAGCGCGAACACCGGGGAGCTGTTTTTT. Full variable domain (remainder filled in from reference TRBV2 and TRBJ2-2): EPEVTQTPSHQVTQMGQEVILRCVPISNHLYFYWYRQILGQKVEFLVSFYNNEISEKSEIFDDQFSVERPDGSNFTLKIRSTKLEDSAMYFCARRDSANTGELFFGEGSRLTVL.

The CDR3 DNA is TGTGCCAGCTCACCACCAAACAGGGACTCCTACGAGCAGTACTTC. It specifies CASSPPNRDSYEQYF. The chain has TRBV18 and TRBJ2-7; D possibly corresponds to TRBD1 (6 bases). The CDR3 is 15 amino acids. Looked up from germline, CDR1 is KGHSH and CDR2 is LQKENI. V lost 0 bases and J 0 bases, leaving 9 bases between the germline ends. Full variable domain (remainder filled in from reference TRBV18 and TRBJ2-7): NAGVMQNPRHLVRRRGQEARLRCSPMKGHSHVYWYRQLPEEGLKFMVYLQKENIIDESGMPKERFSAEFPKEGPSILRIQQVVRGDSAAYFCASSPPNRDSYEQYFGPGTRLTVT.

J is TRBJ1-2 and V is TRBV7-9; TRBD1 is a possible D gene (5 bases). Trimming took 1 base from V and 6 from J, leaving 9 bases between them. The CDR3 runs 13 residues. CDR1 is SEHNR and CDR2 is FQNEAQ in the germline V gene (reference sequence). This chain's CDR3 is CASSLGSGNGYTF. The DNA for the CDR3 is TGTGCCAGCAGCTTAGGCTCAGGGAATGGCTACACCTTC. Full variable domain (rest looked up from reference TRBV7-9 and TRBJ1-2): DTGVSQNPRHKITKRGQNVTFRCDPISEHNRLYWYRQTLGQGPEFLTYFQNEAQLEKSRLLSDRFSAERPKGSFSTLEIQRTEQGDSAMYLCASSLGSGNGYTFGSGTRLTVV.

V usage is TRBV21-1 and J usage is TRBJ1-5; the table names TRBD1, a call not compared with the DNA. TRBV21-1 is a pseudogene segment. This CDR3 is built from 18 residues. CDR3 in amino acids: CASSKEEQGFIDHRPQHF. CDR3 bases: TGTGCCAGCAGCAAAGAGGAACAGGGGTTTATCGATCATCGGCCCCAGCATTTT.

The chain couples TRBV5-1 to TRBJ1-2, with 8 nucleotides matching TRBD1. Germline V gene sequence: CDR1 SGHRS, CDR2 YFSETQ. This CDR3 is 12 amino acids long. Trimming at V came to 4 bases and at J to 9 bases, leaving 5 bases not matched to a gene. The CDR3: CASSNDRGSYTF. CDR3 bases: TGCGCCAGCAGCAACGACAGGGGAAGCTACACCTTC. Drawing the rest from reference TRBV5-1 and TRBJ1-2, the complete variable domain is KAGVTQTPRYLIKTRGQQVTLSCSPISGHRSVSWYQQTPGQGLQFLFEYFSETQRNKGNFPGRFSGRQFSNSRSEMNVSTLELGDSALYLCASSNDRGSYTFGSGTRLTVV.

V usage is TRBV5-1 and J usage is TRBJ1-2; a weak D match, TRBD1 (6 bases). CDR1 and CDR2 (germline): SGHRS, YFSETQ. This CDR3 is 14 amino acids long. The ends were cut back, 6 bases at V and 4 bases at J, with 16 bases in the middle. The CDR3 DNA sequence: TGCGCCAGCAAGCCCCAGGGGTCGGTCTATGGCTACACCTTC. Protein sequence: CASKPQGSVYGYTF.

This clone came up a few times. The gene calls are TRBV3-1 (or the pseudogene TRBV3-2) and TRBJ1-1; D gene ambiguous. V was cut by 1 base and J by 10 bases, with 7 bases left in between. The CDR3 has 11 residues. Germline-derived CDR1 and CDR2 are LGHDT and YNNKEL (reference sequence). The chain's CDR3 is CASSQGAGAFF. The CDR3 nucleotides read TGTGCCAGCAGCCAAGGGGCAGGAGCTTTCTTT.

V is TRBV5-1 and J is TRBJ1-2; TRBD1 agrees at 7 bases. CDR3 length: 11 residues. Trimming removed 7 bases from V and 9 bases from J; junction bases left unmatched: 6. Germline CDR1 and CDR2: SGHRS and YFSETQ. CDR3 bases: TGCGCCAGCCACTGGGACAGTCGCTACACCTTC. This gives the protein CASHWDSRYTF.

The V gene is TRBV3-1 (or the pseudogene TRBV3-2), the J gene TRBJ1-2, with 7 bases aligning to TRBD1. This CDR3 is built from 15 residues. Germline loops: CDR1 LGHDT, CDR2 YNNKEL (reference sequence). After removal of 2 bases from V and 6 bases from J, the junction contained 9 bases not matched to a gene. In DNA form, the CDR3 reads TGTGCCAGCAGCCAATCCCGGACAGGAGGTCATGGCTACACCTTC. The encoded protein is CASSQSRTGGHGYTF.

CDR3 sequence: CASSLSGTQYF. CDR3 coding DNA: TGTGCCAGCAGCTTATCCGGGACCCAGTACTTC. The J gene is TRBJ2-5, the V gene TRBV7-9; no reliable D call. The ends were cut back, 2 bases at V and 7 bases at J, with 5 bases in the middle. Germline-derived CDR1 and CDR2 are SEHNR and FQNEAQ (reference sequence). The CDR3 sequence is 11 residues long.

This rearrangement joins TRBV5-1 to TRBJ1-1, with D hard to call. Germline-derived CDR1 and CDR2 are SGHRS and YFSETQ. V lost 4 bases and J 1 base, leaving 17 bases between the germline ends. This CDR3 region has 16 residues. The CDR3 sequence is CASSPFGARSNTEAFF. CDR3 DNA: TGCGCCAGCAGCCCATTCGGTGCCAGGTCGAACACTGAAGCTTTCTTT.

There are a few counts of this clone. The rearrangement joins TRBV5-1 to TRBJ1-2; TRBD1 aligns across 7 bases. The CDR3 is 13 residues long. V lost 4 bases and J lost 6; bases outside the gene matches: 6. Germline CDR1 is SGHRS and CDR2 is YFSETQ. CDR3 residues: CASSMGQPNGYTF. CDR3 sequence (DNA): TGCGCCAGCAGCATGGGACAGCCTAATGGCTACACCTTC.

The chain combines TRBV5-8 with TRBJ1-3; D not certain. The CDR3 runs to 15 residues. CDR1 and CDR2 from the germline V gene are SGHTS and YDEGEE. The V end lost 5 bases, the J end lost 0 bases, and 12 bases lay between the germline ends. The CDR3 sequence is CASSPGLFSGNTIYF. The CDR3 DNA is TGTGCCAGCAGTCCTGGACTGTTCTCTGGAAACACCATATATTTT. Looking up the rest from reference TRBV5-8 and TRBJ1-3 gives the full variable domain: EAGVTQSPTHLIKTRGQQATLRCSPISGHTSVYWYQQALGLGLQFLLWYDEGEERNRGNFPPRFSGRQFPNYSSELNVNALELEDSALYLCASSPGLFSGNTIYFGEGSWLTVV.

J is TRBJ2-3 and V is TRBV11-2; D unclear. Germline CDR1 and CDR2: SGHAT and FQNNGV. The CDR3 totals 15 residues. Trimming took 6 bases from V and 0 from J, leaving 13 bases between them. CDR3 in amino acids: CASSSARTSTDTQYF. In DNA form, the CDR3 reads TGTGCCAGCAGTAGTGCTCGTACTAGCACAGATACGCAGTATTTT. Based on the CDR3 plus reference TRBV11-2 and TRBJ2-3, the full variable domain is EAGVAQSPRYKIIEKRQSVAFWCNPISGHATLYWYQQILGQGPKLLIQFQNNGVVDDSQLPKDRFSAERLKGVDSTLKIQPAKLEDSAVYLCASSSARTSTDTQYFGPGTRLTVL.

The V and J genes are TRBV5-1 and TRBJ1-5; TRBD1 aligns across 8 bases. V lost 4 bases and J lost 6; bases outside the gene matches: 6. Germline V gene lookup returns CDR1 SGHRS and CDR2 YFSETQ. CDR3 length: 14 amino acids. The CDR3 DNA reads TGCGCCAGCAGCCAGGGACAGGACGGTCAGCCCCAGCATTTT. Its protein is CASSQGQDGQPQHF.

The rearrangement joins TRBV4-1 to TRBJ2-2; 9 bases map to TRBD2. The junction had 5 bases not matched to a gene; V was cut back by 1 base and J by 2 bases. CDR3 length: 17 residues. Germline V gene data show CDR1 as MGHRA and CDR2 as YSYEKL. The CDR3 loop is CASSQAGLARNTGELFF. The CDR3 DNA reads TGCGCCAGCAGCCAAGCAGGACTAGCGAGAAACACCGGGGAGCTGTTTTTT.

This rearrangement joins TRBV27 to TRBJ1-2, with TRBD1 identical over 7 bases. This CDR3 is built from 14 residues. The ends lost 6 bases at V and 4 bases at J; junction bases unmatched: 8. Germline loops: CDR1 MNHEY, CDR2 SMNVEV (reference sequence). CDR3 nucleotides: TGTGCCAGCAGCTTCCAAGGGGGCCCCTATGGCTACACCTTC. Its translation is CASSFQGGPYGYTF.

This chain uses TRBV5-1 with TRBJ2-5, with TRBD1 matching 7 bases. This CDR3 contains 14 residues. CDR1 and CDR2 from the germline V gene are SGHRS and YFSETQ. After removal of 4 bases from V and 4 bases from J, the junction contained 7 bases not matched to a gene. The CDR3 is CASSPGTARETQYF. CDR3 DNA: TGCGCCAGCAGCCCCGGGACAGCTAGAGAGACCCAGTACTTC.